Sequencing of this T cell receptor (beta chain) was carried out in a study of T cells in localized non-small cell lung cancer. General observations from the study: Median detection of top 100 tumor clones in adjacent lung was around 60 clones. Clonality peaked in uninvolved adjacent lung rather than tumor. Sequencing covered just one tumor region, so heterogeneity cannot be ruled out. A raised T cell density in blood coincided with lengthier overall survival.

After removal of 0 bases from V and 7 bases from J, the junction contained 4 bases not matched to a gene. CDR1 and CDR2 (germline): SGHTA, FQGNSA. This CDR3 is 15 amino acids long. Generated by immunoSEQ multiplex PCR, the TCRdb table keeps only in-frame clones and is missing some. The sample holds tens of thousands of clones, 65% to 85% seen once. This clone was picked up one time. The antigen is undetermined. The gene calls are TRBV7-2 and TRBJ2-5, with 11 bases aligning to TRBD2. The material was PBMCs, obtained before any cancer treatment. The sequence derives from a man aged 35 to 69 with stage II lung adenocarcinoma. The CDR3 DNA reads as TGTGCCAGCAGCTTAGCGACTAGCGGGATTGGGACCCAGTACTTC. This sequence encodes CASSLATSGIGTQYF.